This TCR beta chain was documented in a study of CD8 T cells in ankylosing spondylitis. Broader study findings: One TCR beta motif, made up of 7 or 8 highly homologous variants, appeared characteristic of ankylosing spondylitis blood.

A few counts support this clonotype. Its antigen is undetermined. Quantitative barcoded 5'-RACE was used to prepare TCR beta libraries. TCRdb re-called the 5' RACE reads with MiXCR, one entry per CDR3 protein. This table holds 400,000 to 450,000 distinct CDR3 sequences, under 20% found once. The CDR3 length is 14 residues. V gave up 4 bases and J gave up 5 bases, with 11 bases separating them. Germline loops: CDR1 KGHSH, CDR2 LQKENI. The rearrangement joins TRBV18 to TRBJ1-4; TRBD1 is a possible D gene (6 bases). The clonotype was recovered from a male donor with ankylosing spondylitis. Sequencing input: blood, either unsorted or a sorted T cell fraction (not recorded which). The CDR3 reads CASSLGTSNEKLFF. The DNA for the CDR3 is TGTGCCAGCTCACTAGGGACATCAAATGAAAAACTGTTTTTT. Complete variable domain (other parts from reference TRBV18 and TRBJ1-4): NAGVMQNPRHLVRRRGQEARLRCSPMKGHSHVYWYRQLPEEGLKFMVYLQKENIIDESGMPKERFSAEFPKEGPSILRIQQVVRGDSAAYFCASSLGTSNEKLFFGSGTQLSVL.